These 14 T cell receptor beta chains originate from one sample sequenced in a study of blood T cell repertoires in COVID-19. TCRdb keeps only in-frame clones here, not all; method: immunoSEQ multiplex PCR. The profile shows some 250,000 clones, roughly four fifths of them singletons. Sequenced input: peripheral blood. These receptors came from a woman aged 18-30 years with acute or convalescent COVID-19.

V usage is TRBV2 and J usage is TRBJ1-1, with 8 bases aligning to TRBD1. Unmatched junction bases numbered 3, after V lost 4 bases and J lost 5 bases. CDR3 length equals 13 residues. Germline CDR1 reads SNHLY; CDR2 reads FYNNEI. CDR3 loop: CASSGQGRTEAFF. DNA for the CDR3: TGTGCCAGCAGTGGACAGGGGAGGACTGAAGCTTTCTTT.

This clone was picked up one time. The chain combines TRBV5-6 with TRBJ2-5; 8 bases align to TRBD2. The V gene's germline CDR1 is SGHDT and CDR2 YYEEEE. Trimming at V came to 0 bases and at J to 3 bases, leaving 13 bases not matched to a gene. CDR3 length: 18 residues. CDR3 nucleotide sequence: TGTGCCAGCAGCTTGGAAGGTACATTACTAGCGGTCAAAGAGACCCAGTACTTC. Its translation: CASSLEGTLLAVKETQYF.

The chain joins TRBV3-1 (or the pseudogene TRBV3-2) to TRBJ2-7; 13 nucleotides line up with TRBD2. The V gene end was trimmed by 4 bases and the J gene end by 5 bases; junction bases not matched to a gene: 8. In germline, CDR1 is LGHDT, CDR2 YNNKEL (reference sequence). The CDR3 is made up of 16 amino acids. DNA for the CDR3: TGTGCCAGCAGCCCTCGGACTAGCGGGAGTATCCACGAGCAGTACTTC. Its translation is CASSPRTSGSIHEQYF.

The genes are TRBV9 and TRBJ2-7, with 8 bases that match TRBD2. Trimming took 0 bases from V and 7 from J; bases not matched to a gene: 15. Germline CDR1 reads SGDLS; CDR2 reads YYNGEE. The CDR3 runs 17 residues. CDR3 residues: CASSVGRPGQPGGEQYF. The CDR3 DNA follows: TGTGCCAGCAGCGTAGGGAGACCGGGACAACCGGGAGGGGAGCAGTACTTC.

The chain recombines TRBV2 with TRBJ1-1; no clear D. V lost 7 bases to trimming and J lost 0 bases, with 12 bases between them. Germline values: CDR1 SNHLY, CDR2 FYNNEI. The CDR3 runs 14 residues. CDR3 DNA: TGTGCCAGCATCCGGGATTCGGTGAACACTGAAGCTTTCTTT. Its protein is CASIRDSVNTEAFF.

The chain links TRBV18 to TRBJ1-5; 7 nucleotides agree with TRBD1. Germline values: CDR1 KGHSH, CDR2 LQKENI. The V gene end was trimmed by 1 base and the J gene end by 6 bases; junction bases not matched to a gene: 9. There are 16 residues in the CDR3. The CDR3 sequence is CASSPLVRGGTQPQHF. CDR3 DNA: TGTGCCAGCTCACCACTGGTTCGAGGGGGCACTCAGCCCCAGCATTTT.

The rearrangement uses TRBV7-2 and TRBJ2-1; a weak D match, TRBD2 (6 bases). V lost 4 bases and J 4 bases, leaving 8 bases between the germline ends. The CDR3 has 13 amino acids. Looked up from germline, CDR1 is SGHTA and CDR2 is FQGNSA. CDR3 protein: CASSSGLYNEQFF. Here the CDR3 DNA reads TGTGCCAGCAGCTCTGGACTATACAATGAGCAGTTCTTC.

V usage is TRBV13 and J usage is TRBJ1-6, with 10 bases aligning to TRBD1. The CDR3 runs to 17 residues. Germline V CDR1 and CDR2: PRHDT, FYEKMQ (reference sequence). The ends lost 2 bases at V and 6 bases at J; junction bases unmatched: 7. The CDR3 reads CASSLIDGTGVNSPLHF. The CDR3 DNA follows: TGTGCCAGCAGCTTAATTGATGGGACAGGGGTTAATTCACCCCTCCACTTT.

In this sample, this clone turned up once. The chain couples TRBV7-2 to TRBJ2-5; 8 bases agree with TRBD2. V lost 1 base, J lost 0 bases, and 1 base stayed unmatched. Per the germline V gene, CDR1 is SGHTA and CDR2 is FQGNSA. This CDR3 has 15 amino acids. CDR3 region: CASSLVAGNQETQYF. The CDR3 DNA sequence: TGTGCCAGCAGCTTAGTAGCGGGGAACCAAGAGACCCAGTACTTC.

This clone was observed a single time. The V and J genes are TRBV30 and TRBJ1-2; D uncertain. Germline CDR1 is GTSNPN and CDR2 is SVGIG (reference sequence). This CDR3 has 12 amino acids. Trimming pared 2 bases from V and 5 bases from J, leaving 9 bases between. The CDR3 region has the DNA TGTGCCTGGAGTCACAGTTTGTATGGCTACACCTTC. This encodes CAWSHSLYGYTF.

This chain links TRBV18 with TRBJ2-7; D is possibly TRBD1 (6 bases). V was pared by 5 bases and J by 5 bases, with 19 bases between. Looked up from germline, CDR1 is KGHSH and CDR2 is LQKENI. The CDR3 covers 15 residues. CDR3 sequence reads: CASSISGTKKDEQYF. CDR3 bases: TGTGCCAGCTCAATCTCCGGGACAAAAAAGGACGAGCAGTACTTC.

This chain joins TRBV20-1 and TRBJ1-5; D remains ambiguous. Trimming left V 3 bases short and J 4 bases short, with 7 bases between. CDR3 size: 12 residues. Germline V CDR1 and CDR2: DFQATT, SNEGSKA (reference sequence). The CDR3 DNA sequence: TGCAGTGCTAGTGACGTAAATCAGCCCCAGCATTTT. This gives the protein CSASDVNQPQHF.

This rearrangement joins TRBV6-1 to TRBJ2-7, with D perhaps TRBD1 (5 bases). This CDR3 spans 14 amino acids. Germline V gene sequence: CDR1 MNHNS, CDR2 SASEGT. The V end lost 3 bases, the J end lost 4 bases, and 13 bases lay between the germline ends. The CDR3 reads CASSEWGSQYEQYF. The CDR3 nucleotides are TGTGCCAGCAGTGAGTGGGGCAGCCAATACGAGCAGTACTTC.

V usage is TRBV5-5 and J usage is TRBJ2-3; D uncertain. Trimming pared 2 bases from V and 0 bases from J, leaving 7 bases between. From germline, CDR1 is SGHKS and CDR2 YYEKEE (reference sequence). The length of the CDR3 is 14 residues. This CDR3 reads CASSLEFSTDTQYF. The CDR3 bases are TGTGCCAGCAGCTTAGAGTTTAGCACAGATACGCAGTATTTT.